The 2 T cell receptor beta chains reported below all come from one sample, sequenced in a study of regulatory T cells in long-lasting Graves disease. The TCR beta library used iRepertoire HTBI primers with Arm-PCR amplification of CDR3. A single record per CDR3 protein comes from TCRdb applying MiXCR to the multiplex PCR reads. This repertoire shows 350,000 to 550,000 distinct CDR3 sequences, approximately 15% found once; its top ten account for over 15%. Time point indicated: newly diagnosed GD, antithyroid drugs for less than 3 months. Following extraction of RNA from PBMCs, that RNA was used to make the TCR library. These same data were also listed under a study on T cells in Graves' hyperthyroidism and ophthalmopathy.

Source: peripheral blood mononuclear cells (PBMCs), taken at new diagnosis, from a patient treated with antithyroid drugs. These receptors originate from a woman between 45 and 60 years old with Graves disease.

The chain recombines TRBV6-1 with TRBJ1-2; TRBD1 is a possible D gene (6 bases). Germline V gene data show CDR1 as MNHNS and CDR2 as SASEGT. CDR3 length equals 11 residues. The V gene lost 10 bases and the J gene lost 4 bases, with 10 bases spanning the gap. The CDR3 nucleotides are TGTGCCACTCGACAGGCCTATGGCTACACCTTC. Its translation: CATRQAYGYTF.

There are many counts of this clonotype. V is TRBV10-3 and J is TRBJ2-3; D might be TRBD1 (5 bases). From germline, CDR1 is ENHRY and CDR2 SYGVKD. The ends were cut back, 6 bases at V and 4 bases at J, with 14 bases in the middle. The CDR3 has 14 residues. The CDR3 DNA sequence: TGTGCCATCAGGTGGGCAGGGTCTGCAGATACGCAGTATTTT. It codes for CAIRWAGSADTQYF.